This T cell receptor (beta chain) was recorded in a study of CD8+CD57+ T cells in acquired aplastic anemia. The wider study: Sorted CD4+ and CD8+ cells yielded DNA averaging approximately 3 ug. General observations from the study: Sharing between patients and controls was observed for twenty-nine CD8+ CDR3 sequences.

Individuals selected for sequencing had exhibited CD8+CD57+ cell expansion on flow cytometry. Every patient was diagnosed with severe acquired aplastic anemia. Untreated patients provided the blood samples, with no therapy given before sampling. This clonotype has a single count. The antigen is unknown. Template material for TCR beta VDJ and CDR3 profiling consisted of genomic DNA. TCRdb called the reads again in MiXCR, with one record for every CDR3 protein. The sample carries about 190,000 distinct CDR3 sequences, around 45% recorded once. What was sequenced was sorted CD4+, CD8+, or CD8+CD57+ T cells (not recorded which) from PBMCs. The receptor comes from a human donor with aplastic anemia.

This chain's CDR3 is CASSQDLGLGYNEQFF. In DNA form, the CDR3 reads TGTGCCAGCAGCCAAGATCTGGGACTAGGCTACAATGAGCAGTTCTTC. This rearrangement joins TRBV14 to TRBJ2-1, with 8 bases fitting TRBD2. The V and J ends lost 0 bases and 3 bases, in that order; junction bases with no gene match: 4. Germline CDR1 SGHDN, CDR2 FVKESK. The CDR3 is 16 residues long.